One and the same sample provided the 13 T cell receptor beta chains below, sequenced in a study of Tregs in tolerant kidney transplant recipients. TCRdb's table, derived via immunoSEQ multiplex PCR, lists solely in-frame clones and lacks some. The sample includes tens of thousands of clones, approximately 93% seen only once; the top ten take 0.46%. This specimen consisted of CD4+ T cells from blood, obtained before the transplant. Receptors originate from a human donor who received a combined kidney and bone marrow transplant.

This clone was observed a single time. The rearrangement links TRBV4-2 to TRBJ1-4, with no clear D. The CDR3 runs to 15 residues. Trimming stripped 1 base from V and 4 bases from J, with 10 bases between. Germline values: CDR1 LGHNA, CDR2 YNFKEQ. Here the CDR3 reads CASSQVYEGNEKLFF. DNA of the CDR3: TGTGCCAGCAGCCAAGTGTACGAGGGTAATGAAAAACTGTTTTTT.

The J gene is TRBJ2-2, the V gene TRBV7-9; D is perhaps TRBD2 (5 bases). Germline values: CDR1 SEHNR, CDR2 FQNEAQ (reference sequence). This CDR3 contains 15 residues. The V and J ends lost 3 bases and 8 bases respectively, with 16 bases between them. The CDR3: CASSFDGIRGGELFF. The CDR3 DNA reads as TGTGCCAGCAGCTTCGACGGGATCCGGGGTGGGGAGCTGTTTTTT.

As regards this clone: A read error may produce the germline difference seen at one junction end. The gene calls are TRBV18 and TRBJ1-2, with D unresolved. Germline V gene sequence: CDR1 KGHSH, CDR2 LQKENI. The CDR3 contains 16 residues. The CDR3 DNA is TGTGCCAGCTCACCATCGGTCCCCGGGAGAGTTTATGGCTACCCCTTC. It is translated as CASSPSVPGRVYGYPF.

V usage is TRBV7-3 and J usage is TRBJ1-2; 8 bases agree with TRBD1. The ends lost 3 bases at V and 8 bases at J; junction bases unmatched: 11. There are 15 residues in the CDR3. CDR1 and CDR2 from the germline V gene are SGHTA and FQGTGA. Here the CDR3 reads CASSLQGRGLRGYTF. The DNA for the CDR3 is TGTGCCAGCAGCTTGCAGGGCAGGGGGCTTCGGGGCTACACCTTC.

A note on this clone: This likely comes from a read error, as the CDR3 has no conserved phenylalanine or tryptophan at its end. It is unclear where the CDR3 begins or ends on the DNA, so no DNA is shown, and the CDR3 is as TCRdb lists it. The chain joins TRBV2 to TRBJ2-7; whether TRBD1, the table's D call, matches the DNA was not checked. Counting both end residues, the CDR3 totals 12 amino acids. Germline-derived CDR1 and CDR2 are SNHLY and FYNNEI. The CDR3 loop reads CASSVVNSGLFY.

The J gene is TRBJ2-1, the V gene TRBV5-1, with 13 bases lining up with TRBD2. V lost 5 bases to trimming and J lost 5 bases; unmatched junction nucleotides: 4. This CDR3 region has 15 residues. Germline CDR1 reads SGHRS; CDR2 reads YFSETQ. CDR3 coding DNA: TGCGCCAGCAGTCCCGGGACTAGCGGGGACAATGAGCAGTTCTTC. Residues: CASSPGTSGDNEQFF.

The rearrangement links TRBV18 to TRBJ1-1; tentatively, D is TRBD1 (5 bases). Germline lookup yields CDR1 KGHSH and CDR2 LQKENI. This CDR3 contains 16 residues. Trimming left V 3 bases short and J 6 bases short, with 20 bases between. This CDR3 is CASSPQMGGNSPEAFF. In DNA, the CDR3 is TGTGCCAGCTCACCGCAAATGGGGGGAAATTCCCCTGAAGCTTTCTTT.

The genes are TRBV10-1 and TRBJ1-5; 9 bases map to TRBD1. Germline CDR1 reads WNHNN; CDR2 reads SYGVQD (reference sequence). The length of the CDR3 is 18 residues. The V segment lost 2 bases and the J segment 1 base; nucleotides outside the gene matches: 9. CDR3 sequence: CASSEGQGPILSNQPQHF. DNA of the CDR3: TGCGCCAGCAGTGAGGGACAGGGGCCCATCTTGAGCAATCAGCCCCAGCATTTT.

The chain recombines TRBV4-3 with TRBJ2-3; 9 nucleotides line up with TRBD2. CDR1 is LGHNA and CDR2 is YSLEER in the germline V gene. The CDR3 spans 19 residues. V trimming: 0 bases; J trimming: 4 bases; junction bases outside the gene matches: 14. The CDR3: CASSQDSGLGGRVSDTQYF. The CDR3 DNA sequence: TGCGCCAGCAGCCAAGATAGTGGTCTAGGCGGGAGGGTCTCAGATACGCAGTATTTT.

In its sample, this clone was seen a few times. The chain is built from TRBV19 and TRBJ1-2; 7 bases match TRBD1. Trimming took 10 bases from V and 8 from J; bases not matched to a gene: 10. Germline CDR1 is LNHDA and CDR2 is SQIVND (reference sequence). CDR3 length equals 12 residues. In DNA form, the CDR3 reads TGTGCCACCGGACAGGCCCTTGGCGGCTACACCTTC. Encoded protein: CATGQALGGYTF.

The rearrangement uses TRBV11-3 and TRBJ2-3; D is ambiguous. Per germline, CDR1 SGHNT and CDR2 YENEEA. Trimming pared 5 bases from V and 0 bases from J, leaving 9 bases between. The CDR3 has 14 residues. CDR3 DNA: TGTGCCAGCAGCGACTTGACTAGCACAGATACGCAGTATTTT. It encodes CASSDLTSTDTQYF.

This clone appeared a single time. The rearrangement links TRBV7-9 to TRBJ2-7; 7 positions agree with TRBD1. From germline, CDR1 is SEHNR and CDR2 FQNEAQ (reference sequence). The ends lost 5 bases at V and 4 bases at J; junction bases unmatched: 8. The length of the CDR3 is 14 residues. The CDR3 nucleotides are TGTGCCAGCAGCCTACTTTCAGGGGGTTACGAGCAGTACTTC. The encoded protein is CASSLLSGGYEQYF.

The chain combines TRBV10-1 with TRBJ1-2; 7 nucleotides agree with TRBD1. J gave up 4 bases and V 3 bases, and 11 bases lay outside the gene matches. Germline V CDR1 and CDR2: WNHNN, SYGVQD (reference sequence). This CDR3 region has 16 residues. The CDR3 sequence: CASSDNGTVSPYGYTF. In nucleotides, the CDR3 is TGCGCCAGCAGTGACAATGGGACAGTTTCCCCCTATGGCTACACCTTC.